These 2 T cell receptor beta chains were sequenced from one sample in a study of blood T cell repertoires in COVID-19. Generated by immunoSEQ multiplex PCR, the TCRdb table keeps only in-frame clones and is missing some. The table lists some 350,000 clones, 80% to 90% of them singletons, with over 0.95% in the top ten. Sequencing used PBMCs or T cells enriched from blood (not recorded which). These TCRs come from a young man who had recovered from COVID-19.

The rearrangement joins TRBV9 to TRBJ1-2; D is unclear. In germline, CDR1 is SGDLS, CDR2 YYNGEE. The CDR3 loop spans 14 amino acids. The germline V and J ends were trimmed by 1 base and 6 bases, with 13 bases remaining between them. CDR3 protein: CASSVLLPGDGYTF. The CDR3 bases are TGTGCCAGCAGCGTACTATTACCGGGAGATGGCTACACCTTC.

This rearrangement joins TRBV3-1 (or the pseudogene TRBV3-2) to TRBJ1-2; the D is unclear. The CDR3 has 13 residues. Germline V gives CDR1 LGHDT, CDR2 YNNKEL (reference sequence). Trimming shortened V by 2 bases and J by 4 bases, and 8 bases separated the two germline ends. The CDR3 protein is CASSQNRAYGYTF. In DNA form, the CDR3 reads TGTGCCAGCAGCCAAAACAGAGCCTATGGCTACACCTTC.